This T cell receptor beta chain was recovered during a study of T cell responses to AZD1222 COVID-19 vaccine. Whole-study findings and limits: Variant regions that are unmutated are reportedly the target of nearly half of spike-specific TCRs. Among vaccine-associated CD4 TCRs, coverage spanned spike, with dominance at 160-218 and 743-854. Breadth and depth of Spike-specific TCRs rose after two AZD1222 doses.

Worth noting for this clone: No antigen is known for it.

Only in-frame clones appear in the TCRdb table, and some are missing; sequencing was by immunoSEQ multiplex PCR. The profile shows about 220,000 clones, under 95% of them singletons. Germline CDR1 and CDR2: LGHDT and YNNKEL (reference sequence). The CDR3 totals 13 residues. V lost 5 bases and J lost 6, with 13 bases in between. The sample was peripheral blood, taken on day 0 of MenACWY control vaccination. The sequence came from an adult in good health. The chain is built from TRBV3-1 (or the pseudogene TRBV3-2) and TRBJ1-1, with D unclear. CDR3 in amino acids: CASSFGLGAEAFF. The CDR3 nucleotides read TGTGCCAGCAGCTTCGGACTGGGAGCTGAAGCTTTCTTT.